This TCR beta chain originates from a study of technical replicates of blood from a handful of donors. Assay used: immunoSEQ multiplex PCR; TCRdb lists only in-frame clones, some missing. The table lists about 61,000 clones, approximately 89% of them singletons. The ends were cut back, 0 bases at V and 8 bases at J, with 15 bases in the middle. The CDR3 sequence is 15 residues long. CDR1 SGHRS and CDR2 YFSETQ come from the germline V gene. Relative to its sample, this clone is large (0.1 to 1%). This receptor was taken from a human donor in good health. Some clones in this sample may be carry-over from other donors' samples. Sequenced input: PBMCs. The chain joins TRBV5-1 to TRBJ2-1, with D tentatively TRBD2 (5 bases). The CDR3 loop reads CASSLALPRVDEQFF. CDR3 in DNA: TGCGCCAGCAGCTTGGCACTCCCGAGGGTCGATGAGCAGTTCTTC.